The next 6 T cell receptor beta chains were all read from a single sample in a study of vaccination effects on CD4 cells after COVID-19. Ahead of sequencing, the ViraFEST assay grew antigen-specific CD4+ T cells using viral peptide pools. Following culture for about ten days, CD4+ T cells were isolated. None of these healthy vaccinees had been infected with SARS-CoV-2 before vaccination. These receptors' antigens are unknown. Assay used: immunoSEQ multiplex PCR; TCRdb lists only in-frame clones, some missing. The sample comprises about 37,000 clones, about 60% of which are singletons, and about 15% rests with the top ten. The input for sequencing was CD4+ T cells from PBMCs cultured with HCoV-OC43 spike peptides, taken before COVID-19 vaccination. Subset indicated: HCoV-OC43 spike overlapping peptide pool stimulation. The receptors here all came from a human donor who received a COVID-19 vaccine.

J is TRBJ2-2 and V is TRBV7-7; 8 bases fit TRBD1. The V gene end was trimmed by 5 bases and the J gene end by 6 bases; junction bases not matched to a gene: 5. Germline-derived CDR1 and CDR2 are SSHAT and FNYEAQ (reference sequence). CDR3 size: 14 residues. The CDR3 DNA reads TGTGCCAGCAGCCCTCGGACAGGGTCCGGGGAGCTGTTTTTT. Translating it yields CASSPRTGSGELFF.

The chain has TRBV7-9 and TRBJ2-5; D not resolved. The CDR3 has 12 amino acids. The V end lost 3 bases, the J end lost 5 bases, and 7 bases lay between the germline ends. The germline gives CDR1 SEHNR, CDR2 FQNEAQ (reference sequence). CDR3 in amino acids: CASSLERETQYF. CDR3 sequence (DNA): TGTGCCAGCAGCTTGGAGAGGGAGACCCAGTACTTC.

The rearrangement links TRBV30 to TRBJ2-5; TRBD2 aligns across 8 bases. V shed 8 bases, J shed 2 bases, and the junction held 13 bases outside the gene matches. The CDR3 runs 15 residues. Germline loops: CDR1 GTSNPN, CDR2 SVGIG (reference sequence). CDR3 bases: TGTGCCCGGGGGGGGCTAGCGGGTCCTCAAGAGACCCAGTACTTC. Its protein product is CARGGLAGPQETQYF.

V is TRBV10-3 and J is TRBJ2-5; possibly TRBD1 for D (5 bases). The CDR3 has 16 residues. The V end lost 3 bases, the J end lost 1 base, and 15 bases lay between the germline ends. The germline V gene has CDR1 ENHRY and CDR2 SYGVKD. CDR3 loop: CAISEIREVVQETQYF. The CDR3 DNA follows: TGTGCCATCAGTGAAATCAGGGAAGTGGTCCAAGAGACCCAGTACTTC.

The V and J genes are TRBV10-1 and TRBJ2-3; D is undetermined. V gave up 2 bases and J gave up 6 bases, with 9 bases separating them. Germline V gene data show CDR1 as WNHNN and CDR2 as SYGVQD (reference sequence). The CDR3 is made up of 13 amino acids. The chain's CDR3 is CASSEDSYDTQYF. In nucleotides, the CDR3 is TGCGCCAGCAGTGAGGATAGTTACGATACGCAGTATTTT.

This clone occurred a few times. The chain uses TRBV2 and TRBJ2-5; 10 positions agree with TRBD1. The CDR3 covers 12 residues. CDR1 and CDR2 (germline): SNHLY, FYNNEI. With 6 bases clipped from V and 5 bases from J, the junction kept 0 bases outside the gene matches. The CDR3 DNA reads TGTGCCAGCAGGGGACAGGGGGAGACCCAGTACTTC. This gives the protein CASRGQGETQYF. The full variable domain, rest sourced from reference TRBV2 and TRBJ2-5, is EPEVTQTPSHQVTQMGQEVILRCVPISNHLYFYWYRQILGQKVEFLVSFYNNEISEKSEIFDDQFSVERPDGSNFTLKIRSTKLEDSAMYFCASRGQGETQYFGPGTRLLVL.